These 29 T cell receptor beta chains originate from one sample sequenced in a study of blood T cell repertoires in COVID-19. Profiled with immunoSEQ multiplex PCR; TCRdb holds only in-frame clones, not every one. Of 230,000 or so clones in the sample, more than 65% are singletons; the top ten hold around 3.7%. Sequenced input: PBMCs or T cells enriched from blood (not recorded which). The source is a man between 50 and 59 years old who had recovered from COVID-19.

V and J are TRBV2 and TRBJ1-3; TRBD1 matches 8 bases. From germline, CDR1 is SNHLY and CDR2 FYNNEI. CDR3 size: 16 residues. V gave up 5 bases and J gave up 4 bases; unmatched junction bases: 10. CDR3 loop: CASSFLQGDAGNTIYF. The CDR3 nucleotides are TGTGCCAGCAGTTTCTTACAGGGGGATGCGGGAAACACCATATATTTT.

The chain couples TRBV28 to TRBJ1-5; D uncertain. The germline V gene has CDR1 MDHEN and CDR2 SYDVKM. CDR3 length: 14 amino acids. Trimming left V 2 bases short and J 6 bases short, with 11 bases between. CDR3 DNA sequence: TGTGCCAGCAGTTTACCCCAGGTGGGTCAGCCCCAGCATTTT. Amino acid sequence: CASSLPQVGQPQHF.

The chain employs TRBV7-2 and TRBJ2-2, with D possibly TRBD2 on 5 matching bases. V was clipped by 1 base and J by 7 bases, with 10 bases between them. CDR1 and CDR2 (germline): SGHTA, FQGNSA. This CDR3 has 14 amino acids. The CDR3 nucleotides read TGTGCCAGCAGCTTAGGGCTAGCCAACGGGGAGCTGTTTTTT. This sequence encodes CASSLGLANGELFF. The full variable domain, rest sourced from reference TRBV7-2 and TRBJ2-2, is GAGVSQSPSNKVTEKGKDVELRCDPISGHTALYWYRQSLGQGLEFLIYFQGNSAPDKSGLPSDRFSAERTGGSVSTLTIQRTQQEDSAVYLCASSLGLANGELFFGEGSRLTVL.

CDR3 region: CASSVEGLRNEKLFF. Here the CDR3 DNA reads TGTGCCAGCAGCGTAGAGGGGCTTCGTAATGAAAAACTGTTTTTT. The rearrangement joins TRBV9 to TRBJ1-4; possibly TRBD1 for D (5 bases). The CDR3 covers 15 residues. The germline V gene has CDR1 SGDLS and CDR2 YYNGEE. V gave up 0 bases and J gave up 4 bases, with 10 bases separating them.

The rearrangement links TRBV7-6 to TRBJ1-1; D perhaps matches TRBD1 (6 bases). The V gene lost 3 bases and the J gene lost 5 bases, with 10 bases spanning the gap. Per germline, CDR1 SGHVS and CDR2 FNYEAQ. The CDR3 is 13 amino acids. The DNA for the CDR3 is TGTGCCAGCAGCTTGACAGGTGGAACTGAAGCTTTCTTT. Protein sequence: CASSLTGGTEAFF.

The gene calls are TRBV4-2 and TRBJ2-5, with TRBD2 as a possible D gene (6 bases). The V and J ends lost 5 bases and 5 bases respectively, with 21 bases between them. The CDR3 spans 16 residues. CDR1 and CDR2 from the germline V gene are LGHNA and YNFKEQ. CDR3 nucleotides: TGTGCCAGCAGCGCCCGCCTTAGCGGCTCCGGGGAGACCCAGTACTTC. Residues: CASSARLSGSGETQYF.

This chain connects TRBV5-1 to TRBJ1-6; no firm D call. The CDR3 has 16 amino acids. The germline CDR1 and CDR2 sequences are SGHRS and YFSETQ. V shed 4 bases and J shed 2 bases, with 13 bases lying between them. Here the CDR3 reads CASSPTGDPYNSPLHF. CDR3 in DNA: TGCGCCAGCAGCCCGACGGGTGACCCCTATAATTCACCCCTCCACTTT.

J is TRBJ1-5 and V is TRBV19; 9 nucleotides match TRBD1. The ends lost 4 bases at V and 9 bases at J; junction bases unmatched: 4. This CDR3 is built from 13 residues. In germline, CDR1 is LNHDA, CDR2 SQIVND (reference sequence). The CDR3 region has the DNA TGTGCCAGTAGTACGGGACAGGGTGGGCCCCAGCATTTT. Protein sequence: CASSTGQGGPQHF.

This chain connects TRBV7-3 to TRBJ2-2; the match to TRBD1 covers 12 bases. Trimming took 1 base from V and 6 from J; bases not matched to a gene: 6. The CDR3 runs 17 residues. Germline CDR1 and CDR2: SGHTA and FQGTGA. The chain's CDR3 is CASSLSGGQGASGELFF. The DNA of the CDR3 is TGTGCCAGCAGCTTAAGCGGGGGACAGGGGGCATCCGGGGAGCTGTTTTTT.

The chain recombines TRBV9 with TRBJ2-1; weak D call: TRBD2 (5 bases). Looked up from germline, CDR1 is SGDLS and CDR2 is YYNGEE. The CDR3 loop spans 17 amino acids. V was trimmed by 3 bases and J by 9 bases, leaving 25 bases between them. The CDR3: CASSDGRGRTTYSEQFF. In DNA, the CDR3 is TGTGCCAGCAGCGATGGGCGTGGGAGAACGACTTACTCTGAGCAGTTCTTC.

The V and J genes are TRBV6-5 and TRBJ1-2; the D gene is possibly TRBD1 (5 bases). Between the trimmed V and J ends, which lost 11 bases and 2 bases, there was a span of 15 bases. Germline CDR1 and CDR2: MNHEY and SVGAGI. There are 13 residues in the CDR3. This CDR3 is CAVGLRPNYGYTF. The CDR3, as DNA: TGTGCCGTGGGACTTCGACCGAACTATGGCTACACCTTC.

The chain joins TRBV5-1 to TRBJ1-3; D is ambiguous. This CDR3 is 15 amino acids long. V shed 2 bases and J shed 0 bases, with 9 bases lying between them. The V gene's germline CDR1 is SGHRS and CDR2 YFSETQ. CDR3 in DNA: TGCGCCAGCAGCTTAAGCTCAGGCTCTGGAAACACCATATATTTT. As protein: CASSLSSGSGNTIYF. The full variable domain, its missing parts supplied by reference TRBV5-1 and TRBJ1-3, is KAGVTQTPRYLIKTRGQQVTLSCSPISGHRSVSWYQQTPGQGLQFLFEYFSETQRNKGNFPGRFSGRQFSNSRSEMNVSTLELGDSALYLCASSLSSGSGNTIYFGEGSWLTVV.

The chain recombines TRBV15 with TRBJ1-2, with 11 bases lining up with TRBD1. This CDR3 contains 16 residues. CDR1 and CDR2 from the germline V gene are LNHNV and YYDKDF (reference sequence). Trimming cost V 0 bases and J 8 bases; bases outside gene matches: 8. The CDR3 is CATSREGDRGVDGYTF. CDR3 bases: TGTGCCACCAGCAGAGAAGGGGACAGGGGGGTCGACGGCTACACCTTC.

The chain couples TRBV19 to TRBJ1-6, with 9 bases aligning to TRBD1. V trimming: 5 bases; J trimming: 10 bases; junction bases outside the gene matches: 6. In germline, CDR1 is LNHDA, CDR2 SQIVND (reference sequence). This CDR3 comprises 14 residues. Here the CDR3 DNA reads TGTGCCAGTAGTGCCGGGACAGGGAAATCACCCCTCCACTTT. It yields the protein CASSAGTGKSPLHF.

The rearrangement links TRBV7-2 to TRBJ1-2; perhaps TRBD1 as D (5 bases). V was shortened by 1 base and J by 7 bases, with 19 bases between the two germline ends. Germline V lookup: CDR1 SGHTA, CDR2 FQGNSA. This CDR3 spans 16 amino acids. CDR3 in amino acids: CASSLGPPRDSSGYTF. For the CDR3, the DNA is TGTGCCAGCAGCTTAGGACCTCCCCGGGACTCATCTGGCTACACCTTC.

CDR3 loop: CASMLAGGPWSSYEQYF. Written as DNA, the CDR3 is TGTGCCAGCATGTTAGCGGGAGGGCCCTGGAGCTCCTACGAGCAGTACTTC. This chain links TRBV28 with TRBJ2-7; 11 bases fit TRBD2. This CDR3 comprises 17 residues. The germline CDR1 and CDR2 sequences are MDHEN and SYDVKM. V shed 7 bases and J 0 bases; nucleotides not matched to a gene: 11.

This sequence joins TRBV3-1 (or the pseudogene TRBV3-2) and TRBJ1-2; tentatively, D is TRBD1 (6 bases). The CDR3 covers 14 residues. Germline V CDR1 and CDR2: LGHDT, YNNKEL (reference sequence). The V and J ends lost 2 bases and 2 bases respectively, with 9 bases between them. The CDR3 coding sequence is TGTGCCAGCAGCCAATCCGGACAGAACTATGGCTACACCTTC. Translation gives CASSQSGQNYGYTF.

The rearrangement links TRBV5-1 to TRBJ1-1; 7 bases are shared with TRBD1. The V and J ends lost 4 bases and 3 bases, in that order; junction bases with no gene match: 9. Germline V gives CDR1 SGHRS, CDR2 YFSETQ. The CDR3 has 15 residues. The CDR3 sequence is CASSIRQGSDTEAFF. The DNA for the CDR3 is TGCGCCAGCAGCATCCGACAGGGTTCCGACACTGAAGCTTTCTTT.

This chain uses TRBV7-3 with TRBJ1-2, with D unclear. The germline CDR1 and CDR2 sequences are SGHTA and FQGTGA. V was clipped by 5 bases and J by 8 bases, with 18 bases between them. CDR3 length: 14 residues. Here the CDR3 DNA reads TGTGCCAGCAGCCGTGGGTCTGCTGGGGAGGGCTACACCTTC. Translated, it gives CASSRGSAGEGYTF.

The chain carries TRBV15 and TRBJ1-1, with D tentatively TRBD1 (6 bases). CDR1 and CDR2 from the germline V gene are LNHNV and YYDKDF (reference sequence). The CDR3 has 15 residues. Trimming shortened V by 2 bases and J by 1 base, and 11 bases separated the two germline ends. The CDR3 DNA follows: TGTGCCACCAGCAGACCAGGGGAACGGAACACTGAAGCTTTCTTT. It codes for CATSRPGERNTEAFF.

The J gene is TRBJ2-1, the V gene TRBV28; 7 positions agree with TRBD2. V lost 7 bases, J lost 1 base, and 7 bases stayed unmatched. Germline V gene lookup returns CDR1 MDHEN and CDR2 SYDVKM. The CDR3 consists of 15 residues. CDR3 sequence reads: CASILGGVSYNEQFF. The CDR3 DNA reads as TGTGCCAGCATCTTGGGGGGGGTTTCCTACAATGAGCAGTTCTTC.

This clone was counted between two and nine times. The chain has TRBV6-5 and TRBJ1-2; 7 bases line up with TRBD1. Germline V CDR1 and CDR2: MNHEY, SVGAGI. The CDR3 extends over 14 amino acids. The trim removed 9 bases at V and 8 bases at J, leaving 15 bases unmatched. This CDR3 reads CASMKGQPNPGYTF. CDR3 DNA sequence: TGTGCCAGTATGAAGGGACAGCCCAACCCAGGCTACACCTTC.

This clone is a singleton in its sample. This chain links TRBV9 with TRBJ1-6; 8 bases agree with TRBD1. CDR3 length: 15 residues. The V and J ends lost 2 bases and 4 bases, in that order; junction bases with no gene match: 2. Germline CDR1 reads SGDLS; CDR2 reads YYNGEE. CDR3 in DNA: TGTGCCAGCAGCGTTCAGGGGGCATATAATTCACCCCTCCACTTT. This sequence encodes CASSVQGAYNSPLHF.

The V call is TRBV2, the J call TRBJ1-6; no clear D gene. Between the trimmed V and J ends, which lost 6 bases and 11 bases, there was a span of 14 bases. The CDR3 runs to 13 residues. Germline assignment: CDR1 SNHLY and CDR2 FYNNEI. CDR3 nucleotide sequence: TGTGCCAGCAGCGGTACCTCCAGGCCACCCCTCCACTTT. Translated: CASSGTSRPPLHF.

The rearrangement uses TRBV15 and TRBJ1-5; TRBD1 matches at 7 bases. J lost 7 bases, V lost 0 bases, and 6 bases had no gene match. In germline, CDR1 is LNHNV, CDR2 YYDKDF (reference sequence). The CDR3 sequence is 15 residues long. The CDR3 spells CATSRDYTGDQPQHF. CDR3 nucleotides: TGTGCCACCAGCAGAGATTACACAGGGGACCAGCCCCAGCATTTT.

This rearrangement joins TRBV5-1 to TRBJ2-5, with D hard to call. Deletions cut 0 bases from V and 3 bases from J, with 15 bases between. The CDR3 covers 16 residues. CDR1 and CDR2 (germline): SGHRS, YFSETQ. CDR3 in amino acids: CASSLASPSPKETQYF. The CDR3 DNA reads TGCGCCAGCAGCTTGGCCTCACCCTCCCCTAAAGAGACCCAGTACTTC.

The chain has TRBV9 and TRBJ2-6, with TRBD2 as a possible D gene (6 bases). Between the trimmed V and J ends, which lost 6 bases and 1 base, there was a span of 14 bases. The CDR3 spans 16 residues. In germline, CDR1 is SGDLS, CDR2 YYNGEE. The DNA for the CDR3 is TGTGCCAGCATTCGGGGGATCGGGTCTGGGGCCAACGTCCTGACTTTC. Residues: CASIRGIGSGANVLTF.

CDR3 amino acids: CASSAATANTEAFF. The CDR3 coding sequence is TGCGCCAGCAGCGCGGCGACAGCGAACACTGAAGCTTTCTTT. The chain carries TRBV5-1 and TRBJ1-1; possibly TRBD1 for D (5 bases). V lost 4 bases to trimming and J lost 1 base, with 11 bases between them. The CDR3 consists of 14 residues. CDR1 and CDR2 (germline): SGHRS, YFSETQ.

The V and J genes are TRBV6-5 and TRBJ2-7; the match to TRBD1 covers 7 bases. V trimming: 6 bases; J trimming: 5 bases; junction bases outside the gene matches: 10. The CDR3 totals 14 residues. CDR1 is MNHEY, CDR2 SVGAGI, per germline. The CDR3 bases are TGTGCCAGCAGCCGCGGACAGGCTGGCAACGAGCAGTACTTC. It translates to CASSRGQAGNEQYF.